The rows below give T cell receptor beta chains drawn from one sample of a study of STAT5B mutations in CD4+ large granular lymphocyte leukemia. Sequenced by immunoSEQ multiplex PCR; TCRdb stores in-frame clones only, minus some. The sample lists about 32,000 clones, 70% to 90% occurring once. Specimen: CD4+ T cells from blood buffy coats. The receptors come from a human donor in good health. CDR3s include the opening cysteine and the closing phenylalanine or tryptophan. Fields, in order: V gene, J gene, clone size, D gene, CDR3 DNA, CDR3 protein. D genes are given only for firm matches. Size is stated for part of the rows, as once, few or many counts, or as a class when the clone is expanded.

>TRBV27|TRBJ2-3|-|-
TGTGCCAGCAGTTTATGGTTCGGGGGCGGCACAGATACGCAGTATTTT
CASSLWFGGGTDTQYF
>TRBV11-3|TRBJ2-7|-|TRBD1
TGTGCCAGCAGCTTAGAACAGGGGAAGTCCTACGAGCAGTACTTC
CASSLEQGKSYEQYF
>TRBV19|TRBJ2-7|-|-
TGTGCCAGTAAGTCGGGGCAGGGTGTCTACGAGCAGTACTTC
CASKSGQGVYEQYF
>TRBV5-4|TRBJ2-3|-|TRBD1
TGTGCCAGCAGCCCTGGGACAGCCACAGATACGCAGTATTTT
CASSPGTATDTQYF
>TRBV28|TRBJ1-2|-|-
TGTGCCAGCAGTTTAAGTGGCGCTAACTATGGCTACACCTTC
CASSLSGANYGYTF
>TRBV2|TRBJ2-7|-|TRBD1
TGTGCCAGCAGTAGACAGGGGATCTACGAGCAGTACTTC
CASSRQGIYEQYF
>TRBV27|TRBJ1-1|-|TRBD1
TGTGCCAGCAGTTTATATCGGACAGGGCGCGTTGGGACTGAAGCTTTCTTT
CASSLYRTGRVGTEAFF
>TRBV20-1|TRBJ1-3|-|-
TGCAGTGCTAATCGCGGAAACACCATATATTTT
CSANRGNTIYF
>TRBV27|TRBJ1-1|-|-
TGTGCCAGCAGTTCTCCCAACCGGGGGATGAACACTGAAGCTTTCTTT
CASSSPNRGMNTEAFF
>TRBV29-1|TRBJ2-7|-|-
TGCAGCGTAGTTCCGAATGGGCTCGACTACGAGCAGTACTTC
CSVVPNGLDYEQYF
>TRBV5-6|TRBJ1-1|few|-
TGTGCCAGCAGCTTCGGCCGTGACACTGAAGCTTTCTTT
CASSFGRDTEAFF
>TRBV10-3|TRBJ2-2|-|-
TGTGCCATCAGTGAGTCGAGGTATCGGGGGACGAACACCGGGGAGCTGTTTTTT
CAISESRYRGTNTGELFF
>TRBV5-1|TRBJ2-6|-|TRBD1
TGCGCCAGCAGCTTGGCGACAGGGACTGGGGCCAACGTCCTGACTTTC
CASSLATGTGANVLTF
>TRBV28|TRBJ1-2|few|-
TGTGCCAGCCACGGGGACGCTTACTATGGCTACACCTTC
CASHGDAYYGYTF
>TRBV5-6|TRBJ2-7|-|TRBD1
TGTGCCAGCAGCCTGGACAAGGGGGCGAGGGACGAGCAGTACTTC
CASSLDKGARDEQYF
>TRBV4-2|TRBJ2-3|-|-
TGTGCCAGCAGCCAAGATTGGCCAAGCACAACGACAGATACGCAGTATTTT
CASSQDWPSTTTDTQYF